The present TCR beta chain was sequenced within a study of cytomegalovirus exposure and HLA in healthy donors. Study findings and constraints: TCR beta chains numbering some 160 were designated cytomegalovirus-associated. In terms of immune exposure information, only CMV serostatus was available. A later analysis showed that HLA-associated TCR beta chains had undergone more clonal expansion than equally common others. In a later analysis, at a false discovery rate of 0.05, roughly 17,000 TCR beta sequences matched HLA alleles.

60 Vbeta and 13 Jbeta primers were used in PCR. Here immunoSEQ multiplex PCR was the method, and the copy in TCRdb shows in-frame clones only, minus some. The data contain roughly 120,000 clones, 60% to 85% of them singletons. This clone came up a few times. Antigen specificity is unknown. Sequenced sample: PBMCs. The sequence was obtained from a woman in her forties in good health and CMV-seropositive.

The CDR3 sequence is CASSDRAYNEQFF. CDR3 coding DNA: TGTGCCAGCAGCGACAGGGCCTACAATGAGCAGTTCTTC. This chain joins TRBV11-3 and TRBJ2-1, with TRBD1 identical over 7 bases. The CDR3 contains 13 residues. Germline V gene data show CDR1 as SGHNT and CDR2 as YENEEA. Trimming cost V 5 bases and J 2 bases; bases outside gene matches: 0.